The TCR beta chain described here comes from a study of PD-1 blockade in classical Hodgkin lymphoma. From germline, CDR1 is MNHEY and CDR2 SMNVEV (reference sequence). Deletions cut 3 bases from V and 2 bases from J, with 13 bases between. The CDR3 is 15 residues long. Each patient's relapse followed autologous stem cell transplantation, and brentuximab vedotin exposure varied. The patients, who had relapsed/refractory classical Hodgkin lymphoma, achieved best responses of complete response, partial response or progressive disease. General observations from the study: Complete responders had baseline diversity similar to newly diagnosed patients.

Data came from immunoSEQ multiplex PCR; TCRdb stores just in-frame clones and leaves some out. The data hold 90,000 to 100,000 clones, with around nine tenths observed a single time. In the case of this clone: What it recognizes is unknown.

The chain is built from TRBV27 and TRBJ2-5; the D call may be TRBD1 or TRBD2 (5 bases each). This TCR came from a human donor with classical Hodgkin lymphoma. The sample consisted of peripheral blood mononuclear cells (PBMCs), taken at baseline. CDR3 amino acids: CASSLTRDRQETQYF. The CDR3 bases are TGTGCCAGCAGTTTGACCAGGGACCGACAAGAGACCCAGTACTTC.